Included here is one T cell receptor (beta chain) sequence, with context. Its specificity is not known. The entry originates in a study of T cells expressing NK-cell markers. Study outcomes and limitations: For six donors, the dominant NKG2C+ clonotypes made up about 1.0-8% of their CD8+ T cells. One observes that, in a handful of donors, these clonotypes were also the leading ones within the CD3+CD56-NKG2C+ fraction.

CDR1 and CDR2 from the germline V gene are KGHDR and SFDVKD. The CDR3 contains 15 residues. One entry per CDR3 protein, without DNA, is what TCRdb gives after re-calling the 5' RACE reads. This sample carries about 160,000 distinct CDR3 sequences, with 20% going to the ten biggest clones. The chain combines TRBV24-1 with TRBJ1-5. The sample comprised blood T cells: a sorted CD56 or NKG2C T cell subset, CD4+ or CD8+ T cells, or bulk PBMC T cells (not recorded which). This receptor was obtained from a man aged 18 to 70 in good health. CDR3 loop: CATSDSEREGHPQHF.